This entry is about one T cell receptor (beta chain). The target antigen is unknown. These data belong to a study of blood T cells in healthy people across ages. A second 7 to 11 cycle PCR used barcoded and J-beta primers. A template-switch adaptor containing 12 random nucleotides labeled each cDNA molecule. TCRdb ran MiXCR on the 5' RACE reads and lists one entry per CDR3 protein. This sample has 800,000 to 950,000 distinct CDR3 sequences, with 35% to 40% found just once. Notes on the study in general: Donor CMV status was unknown, possibly confounding expanded clonotype changes. It was held that the diversity estimates obtained from one million T cells were underestimates. Observed TCR beta diversity per million T cells went down as age went up. This fall followed a roughly linear course with age.

The CDR3 has 13 amino acids. Per germline, CDR1 SQVTM and CDR2 ANQGSEA. V lost 4 bases to trimming and J lost 6 bases, with 14 bases between them. The clonotype comes from a man between 18 and 35 years old in good health. This rearrangement joins TRBV29-1 to TRBJ2-3; no clear D gene. What was sequenced was blood. The CDR3 is CSVGQGHVDTQYF. CDR3 in DNA: TGCAGCGTTGGACAAGGCCATGTGGATACGCAGTATTTT.